The clone carrying this TCR beta chain was seen just once. Mismatch with germline at one junction end may stem from a read error. The assay was immunoSEQ multiplex PCR, and TCRdb's table has in-frame clones only and misses some. The sample has over 250,000 clones, approximately 88% seen once. The germline V gene has CDR1 SSHAT and CDR2 FNYEAQ (reference sequence). The CDR3 spans 16 residues. This sample was included in a study of blood T cell repertoires in COVID-19. The sequence was obtained from a woman in her twenties or thirties who had recovered from COVID-19. The J gene is TRBJ1-5, the V gene TRBV7-7; the match to TRBD1 covers 7 bases. Sequenced sample: PBMCs or T cells enriched from blood (not recorded which). The CDR3 sequence: CASSCTDREEDQPQHF. CDR3 coding DNA: TGTGCTAGCAGCTGCACAGACAGGGAAGAAGATCAGCCCCAGCATTTT.